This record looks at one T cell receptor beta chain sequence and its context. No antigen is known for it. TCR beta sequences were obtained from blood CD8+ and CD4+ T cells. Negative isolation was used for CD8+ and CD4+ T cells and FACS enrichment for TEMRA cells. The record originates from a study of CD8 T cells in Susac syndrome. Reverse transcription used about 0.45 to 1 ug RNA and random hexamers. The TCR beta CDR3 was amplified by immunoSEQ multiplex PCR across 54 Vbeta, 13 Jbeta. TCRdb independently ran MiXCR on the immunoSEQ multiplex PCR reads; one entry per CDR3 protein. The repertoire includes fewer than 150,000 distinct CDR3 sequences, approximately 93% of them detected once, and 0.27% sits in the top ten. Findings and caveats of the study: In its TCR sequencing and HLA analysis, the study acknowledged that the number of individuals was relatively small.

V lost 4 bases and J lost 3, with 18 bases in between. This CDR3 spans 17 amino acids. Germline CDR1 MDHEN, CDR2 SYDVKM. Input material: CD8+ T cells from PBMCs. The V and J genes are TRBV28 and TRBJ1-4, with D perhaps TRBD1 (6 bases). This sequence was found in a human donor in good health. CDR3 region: CASSSLRGGASNEKLFF. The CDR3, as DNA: TGTGCCAGCAGTTCTCTTCGGGGGGGCGCGTCTAATGAAAAACTGTTTTTT.